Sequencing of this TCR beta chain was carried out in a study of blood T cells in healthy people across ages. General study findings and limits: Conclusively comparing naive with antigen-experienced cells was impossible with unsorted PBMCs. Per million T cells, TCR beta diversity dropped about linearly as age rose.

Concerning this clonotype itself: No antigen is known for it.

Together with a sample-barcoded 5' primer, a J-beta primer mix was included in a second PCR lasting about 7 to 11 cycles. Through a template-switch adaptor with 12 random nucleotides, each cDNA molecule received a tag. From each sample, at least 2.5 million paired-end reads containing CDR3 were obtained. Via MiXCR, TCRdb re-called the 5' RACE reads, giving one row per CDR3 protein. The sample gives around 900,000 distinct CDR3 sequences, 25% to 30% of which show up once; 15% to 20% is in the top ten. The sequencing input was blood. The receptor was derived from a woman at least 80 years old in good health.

The CDR3 coding sequence is TGTGCCAGCAGTTTACGGCCGGGTGAGCAGTACTTC. Protein product: CASSLRPGEQYF. The rearrangement uses TRBV12-3 or TRBV12-4 and TRBJ2-4; D unclear. This CDR3 comprises 12 residues. The V end lost 2 bases, the J end lost 13 bases, and 12 bases lay between the germline ends.